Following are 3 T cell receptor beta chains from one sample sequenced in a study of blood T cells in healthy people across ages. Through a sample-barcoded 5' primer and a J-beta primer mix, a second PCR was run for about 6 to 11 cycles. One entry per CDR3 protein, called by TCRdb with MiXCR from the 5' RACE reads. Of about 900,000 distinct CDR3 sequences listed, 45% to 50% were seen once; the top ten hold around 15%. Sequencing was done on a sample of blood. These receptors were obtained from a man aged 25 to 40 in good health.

Here the CDR3 reads CSVEVSRYNEQFF. The CDR3, as DNA: TGCAGCGTTGAAGTTTCGAGATACAATGAGCAGTTCTTC. The genes are TRBV29-1 and TRBJ2-1; unclear D gene. Germline V CDR1 and CDR2: SQVTM, ANQGSEA. Trimming cost V 1 base and J 4 bases, with 8 bases left between them. The CDR3 is 13 amino acids.

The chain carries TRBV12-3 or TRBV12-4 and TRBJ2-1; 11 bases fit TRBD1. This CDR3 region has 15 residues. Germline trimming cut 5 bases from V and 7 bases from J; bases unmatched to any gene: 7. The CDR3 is CASSPRDRGTNEQFF. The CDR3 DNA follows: TGTGCCAGCAGTCCGCGGGACAGGGGGACAAATGAGCAGTTCTTC.

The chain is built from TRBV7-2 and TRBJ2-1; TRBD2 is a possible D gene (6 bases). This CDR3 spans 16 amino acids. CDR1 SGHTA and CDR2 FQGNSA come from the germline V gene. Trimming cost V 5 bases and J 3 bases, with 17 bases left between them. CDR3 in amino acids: CASSLRDFPFYNEQFF. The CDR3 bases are TGTGCCAGCAGCCTACGGGACTTCCCCTTCTACAATGAGCAGTTCTTC.